This T cell receptor beta chain came from a study of cytomegalovirus exposure and HLA in healthy donors. Findings of the study overall: Listed as cytomegalovirus-associated were roughly 180 TCR beta chains.

CDR1 is MDHEN and CDR2 is SYDVKM in the germline V gene. Between the trimmed V and J ends, which lost 4 bases and 5 bases, there was a span of 20 bases. The CDR3 consists of 16 residues. In the case of this clone: Its antigen is not known.

The assay was immunoSEQ multiplex PCR, and TCRdb's table has in-frame clones only and misses some. The sample has approximately 150,000 clones; about nine tenths are singletons. The sequenced material came from PBMCs. The V call is TRBV28, the J call TRBJ1-2; D may be TRBD1 (6 bases). The receptor comes from a man between 18 and 29 years old in good health and CMV-seropositive. CDR3 in amino acids: CASSYTRGGFVYGYTF. DNA for the CDR3: TGTGCCAGCAGTTATACCAGGGGCGGCTTTGTATATGGCTACACCTTC.